This T cell receptor (beta chain) was sequenced for a study of cytomegalovirus exposure and HLA in healthy donors. The germline V gene encodes CDR1 SEHNR and CDR2 FQNEAQ (reference sequence). With 3 bases clipped from V and 2 bases from J, the junction kept 4 bases outside the gene matches. The length of the CDR3 is 16 residues. The PCR ran on 60 Vbeta and 13 Jbeta primers. Sequenced by immunoSEQ multiplex PCR; TCRdb stores in-frame clones only, minus some. The sample consists of roughly 120,000 clones, around 70% of them appearing once. As concerns this clone: Other DNA sequences in the same sample also yield this CDR3.

The receptor's source is a man aged 30 to 39 in good health and CMV-seropositive. The rearrangement joins TRBV7-9 to TRBJ2-1, with 10 bases aligning to TRBD2. The sample comprised PBMCs. This CDR3 is CASSLALAGTYNEQFF. As DNA, the CDR3 is TGTGCCAGCAGCTTGGCACTAGCGGGGACCTACAATGAGCAGTTCTTC.